This T cell receptor beta chain derives from a study of blood T cells in healthy people across ages. Study-wide findings and caveats: Unknown donor CMV status possibly confounded expanded clonotype changes. TCR beta diversity, measured per million T cells, fell in a roughly linear way with age.

Using a J-beta primer mix together with a sample-barcoded 5' primer, a second PCR was run for roughly 7 to 12 cycles. TCRdb re-analysed the 5' RACE reads in MiXCR, keeping a single row per CDR3 protein. The repertoire holds about 1.1 million distinct CDR3 sequences, about two fifths seen once, with around 12% in the top ten. The CDR3 is 14 residues long. Trimming cost V 2 bases and J 3 bases, with 11 bases left between them. The V gene's germline CDR1 is SGHKS and CDR2 YYEKEE (reference sequence). In its sample, this clonotype was seen many times. The antigen is not known. The rearrangement links TRBV5-5 to TRBJ2-5; D perhaps matches TRBD2 (6 bases). This clonotype was obtained from a man between 18 and 29 years old in good health. Sequencing input: blood. The DNA for the CDR3 is TGTGCCAGCAGCTTAGCGGGCTCTGAAGAGACCCAGTACTTC. Amino acids: CASSLAGSEETQYF.